The table lists the clone carrying this TCR beta chain with many counts. Its antigen is unknown. This specimen comes from a study of T cells in Graves' hyperthyroidism and ophthalmopathy. TCR beta CDR3 regions were amplified from RNA. The HTBI set primed first-round TCR CDR3 RT-PCR. MiXCR was run by TCRdb on the multiplex PCR reads, yielding one entry per CDR3 protein. The data hold about 59,000 distinct CDR3 sequences, with 53% observed a single time. The CDR3 sequence is 15 residues long. Germline values: CDR1 MNHEY, CDR2 SVGEGT. The germline V and J ends were trimmed by 8 bases and 6 bases, with 22 bases remaining between them. Study outcomes and limitations: Blood also carried most thyroid clonotypes expanded above 0.001. Ophthalmopathy and stable hyperthyroidism were told apart by a 13 V-J model.

Thyroid ultrasound and orbital computed tomography, with clinical symptoms and serum thyroxine and TRAb, informed diagnoses. Fresh 10 ml peripheral blood yielded PBMCs. This TCR was sampled from a woman aged 60-70 years with Graves' ophthalmopathy. The V and J genes are TRBV6-2 or TRBV6-3 and TRBJ1-2; TRBD1 might be the D (6 bases). The sample was blood. The CDR3 is CASGRIPGGRDGYTF. CDR3 DNA sequence: TGTGCCAGCGGAAGGATTCCGGGGGGGCGCGATGGCTACACCTTC.